Below are 8 T cell receptor beta chains sequenced from a single sample in a study of identical twins. TCRdb independently ran MiXCR on the 5' RACE reads; one entry per CDR3 protein. Found here are about 200,000 distinct CDR3 sequences, around a tenth of them singletons; the top ten hold about 5.5%. Sequenced sample: memory (CD45RO+) T cells sorted from blood. All receptors come from a woman between 18 and 29 years old in good health.

This clonotype was recorded many times. The CDR3 here is CSATNRDTMNTEAFF. CDR3 bases: TGCAGTGCTACCAACCGGGACACCATGAACACTGAAGCTTTCTTT. This chain uses TRBV20-1 with TRBJ1-1; possible D gene TRBD1, 6 bases. V was trimmed by 4 bases and J by 0 bases, leaving 15 bases between them. Germline-derived CDR1 and CDR2 are DFQATT and SNEGSKA (reference sequence). The CDR3 runs 15 residues.

The rearrangement uses TRBV20-1 and TRBJ1-2, with TRBD1 as a possible D gene (5 bases). The CDR3 sequence is 12 residues long. The V end lost 1 base, the J end lost 8 bases, and 11 bases lay between the germline ends. Germline V gene data show CDR1 as DFQATT and CDR2 as SNEGSKA (reference sequence). CDR3 sequence reads: CSARGGNWGYTF. As DNA, the CDR3 is TGCAGTGCTAGAGGGGGGAATTGGGGCTACACCTTC.

The DNA for the CDR3 is TGCAGTGCGCCCGAGAGGGAGCGGTGGGGTGAGCAGTTCTTC. It yields the protein CSAPERERWGEQFF. The genes are TRBV20-1 and TRBJ2-1; tentatively, D is TRBD2 (5 bases). CDR3 size: 14 residues. The germline gives CDR1 DFQATT, CDR2 SNEGSKA (reference sequence). The V end was cut by 6 bases, the J end by 9 bases, with 21 bases between.

This clonotype was observed a few times. V usage is TRBV6-5 and J usage is TRBJ2-5; tentative D call: TRBD2 (7 bases). Trimming took 8 bases from V and 7 from J, leaving 26 bases between them. The CDR3 loop spans 16 amino acids. Germline CDR1 and CDR2: MNHEY and SVGAGI. The CDR3 DNA reads as TGTGCCAGCGGTTCCGGGAGGACAGTTGGCGGAGGGACCCAGTACTTC. It specifies CASGSGRTVGGGTQYF.

The chain is built from TRBV7-9 and TRBJ2-1, with 12 bases identical to TRBD2. Germline CDR1 and CDR2: SEHNR and FQNEAQ (reference sequence). V was pared by 6 bases and J by 8 bases, with 2 bases of the junction left unmatched. The CDR3 is made up of 13 amino acids. This CDR3 is CASRWTSGDEQFF. CDR3 in DNA: TGTGCCAGCAGGTGGACTAGCGGGGATGAGCAGTTCTTC. Full variable domain (rest looked up from reference TRBV7-9 and TRBJ2-1): DTGVSQNPRHKITKRGQNVTFRCDPISEHNRLYWYRQTLGQGPEFLTYFQNEAQLEKSRLLSDRFSAERPKGSFSTLEIQRTEQGDSAMYLCASRWTSGDEQFFGPGTRLTVL.

This clonotype was detected ten times or more. The chain carries TRBV5-1 and TRBJ2-3; 10 nucleotides agree with TRBD2. The CDR3 is made up of 15 amino acids. Trimming took 5 bases from V and 5 from J; bases not matched to a gene: 8. The germline gives CDR1 SGHRS, CDR2 YFSETQ. The CDR3 region is CASRSLAGVVDTQYF. CDR3 DNA sequence: TGCGCCAGCAGGTCTCTAGCGGGAGTCGTAGATACGCAGTATTTT.

This clonotype was found a few times. The CDR3 sequence is CASSFFSGTTEAFF. The CDR3 DNA reads TGTGCCAGCAGTTTCTTTTCAGGGACCACTGAAGCTTTCTTT. The rearrangement uses TRBV6-2 or TRBV6-3 and TRBJ1-1, with D possibly being TRBD1 (5 bases). This CDR3 spans 14 amino acids. V lost 4 bases, J lost 4 bases, and 13 bases lay in between. CDR1 and CDR2 (germline): MNHEY, SVGEGT.

The chain recombines TRBV18 with TRBJ2-1; 10 bases agree with TRBD2. CDR1 is KGHSH and CDR2 is LQKENI in the germline V gene. V gave up 0 bases and J gave up 15 bases; unmatched junction bases: 11. The CDR3 covers 15 residues. CDR3 sequence (DNA): TGTGCCAGCTCACCACCCTTGATAGCGGGGGGTCATTCGTTCTTC. Translating gives CASSPPLIAGGHSFF.